Shown below are 21 T cell receptor beta chains from a single sample sequenced in a study of T cell clones after liver transplantation. Repertoires were generated with immunoSEQ multiplex PCR, while TCRdb's copy carries only in-frame clones and drops some. The table lists around 60,000 clones, 71% of them singletons. The source was CD4+ T cells from blood, collected before liver transplant. These receptors originate from a human donor who received a liver transplant.

The chain employs TRBV11-1 and TRBJ1-1, with no clear D. The CDR3 covers 14 residues. Trimming left V 3 bases short and J 4 bases short, with 12 bases between. CDR1 is SGHAT and CDR2 is FQDESV in the germline V gene (reference sequence). The CDR3 nucleotides read TGTGCCAGCAGCTTTCGGAAGGCAGGCACTGAAGCTTTCTTT. It yields the protein CASSFRKAGTEAFF.

The J gene is TRBJ2-1, the V gene TRBV5-1; 7 bases align to TRBD2. The CDR3 is made up of 16 amino acids. Germline CDR1 SGHRS, CDR2 YFSETQ. V gave up 0 bases and J gave up 4 bases; unmatched junction bases: 7. The CDR3 nucleotides read TGCGCCAGCAGCTTGGACGGGGGGTCAAGATACAATGAGCAGTTCTTC. This codes for CASSLDGGSRYNEQFF.

The chain combines TRBV2 with TRBJ1-5; a possible D gene is TRBD1 (6 bases). The CDR3 sequence is 16 residues long. CDR1 SNHLY and CDR2 FYNNEI come from the germline V gene. Trimming removed 5 bases from V and 6 bases from J, with 20 bases in between. The CDR3 spells CASSYSYGQRGQPQHF. Written as DNA, the CDR3 is TGTGCCAGCAGTTACTCCTATGGACAGAGGGGTCAGCCCCAGCATTTT. Combining the CDR3 with reference TRBV2 and TRBJ1-5 gives the whole variable domain EPEVTQTPSHQVTQMGQEVILRCVPISNHLYFYWYRQILGQKVEFLVSFYNNEISEKSEIFDDQFSVERPDGSNFTLKIRSTKLEDSAMYFCASSYSYGQRGQPQHFGDGTRLSIL.

The V call is TRBV7-9, the J call TRBJ2-6; D ambiguous. V shed 4 bases and J shed 1 base, with 2 bases lying between them. The CDR3 runs 13 residues. Germline CDR1 SEHNR, CDR2 FQNEAQ (reference sequence). The CDR3 coding sequence is TGTGCCAGCAGCTCTTCTGGGGCCAACGTCCTGACTTTC. This encodes CASSSSGANVLTF.

The rearrangement joins TRBV2 to TRBJ2-7; D call uncertain. The CDR3 contains 12 residues. V lost 6 bases, J lost 0 bases, and 6 bases lay in between. In germline, CDR1 is SNHLY, CDR2 FYNNEI. CDR3 coding DNA: TGTGCCAGCAGAGAGAGCTCCTACGAGCAGTACTTC. Its protein product is CASRESSYEQYF. The variable domain in full, with the rest retrieved from reference TRBV2 and TRBJ2-7, is EPEVTQTPSHQVTQMGQEVILRCVPISNHLYFYWYRQILGQKVEFLVSFYNNEISEKSEIFDDQFSVERPDGSNFTLKIRSTKLEDSAMYFCASRESSYEQYFGPGTRLTVT.

This clone was seen more than once but under ten times. This chain joins TRBV7-2 and TRBJ1-1; D not certain. V lost 1 base and J lost 5, with 17 bases in between. The V gene's germline CDR1 is SGHTA and CDR2 FQGNSA. The CDR3 contains 16 residues. CDR3 in amino acids: CASSLVSLVRGTEAFF. DNA for the CDR3: TGTGCCAGCAGCTTAGTGTCCTTGGTCAGAGGTACTGAAGCTTTCTTT. The whole variable domain, filled in from reference TRBV7-2 and TRBJ1-1, reads GAGVSQSPSNKVTEKGKDVELRCDPISGHTALYWYRQSLGQGLEFLIYFQGNSAPDKSGLPSDRFSAERTGGSVSTLTIQRTQQEDSAVYLCASSLVSLVRGTEAFFGQGTRLTVV.

This clone was recorded at least ten times. The J gene is TRBJ2-7, the V gene TRBV2, with 10 bases aligning to TRBD2. V shed 5 bases, J shed 7 bases, and the junction held 5 bases outside the gene matches. Germline V gives CDR1 SNHLY, CDR2 FYNNEI. CDR3 length: 13 amino acids. As DNA, the CDR3 is TGTGCCAGCAGTAGCGGGGGGGCGAGAGAGCAGTACTTC. It encodes CASSSGGAREQYF.

The rearrangement joins TRBV9 to TRBJ2-3, with 7 bases identical to TRBD2. This CDR3 is 13 amino acids long. Trimming took 0 bases from V and 11 from J; bases not matched to a gene: 6. Germline loops: CDR1 SGDLS, CDR2 YYNGEE. The CDR3 region has the DNA TGTGCCAGCAGCGTAGCTTGGGGCGGGAGGCAGTATTTT. This translates into CASSVAWGGRQYF. Full variable domain (rest looked up from reference TRBV9 and TRBJ2-3): DSGVTQTPKHLITATGQRVTLRCSPRSGDLSVYWYQQSLDQGLQFLIQYYNGEERAKGNILERFSAQQFPDLHSELNLSSLELGDSALYFCASSVAWGGRQYFGPGTRLTVL.

This sequence joins TRBV7-8 and TRBJ2-1; perhaps TRBD1 as D (6 bases). V was shortened by 5 bases and J by 5 bases, with 13 bases between the two germline ends. This CDR3 is built from 14 residues. The germline gives CDR1 SGHVS, CDR2 FQNEAQ. CDR3 sequence reads: CASSPRRTDNEQFF. As DNA, the CDR3 is TGTGCCAGCAGCCCCCGCCGGACAGACAATGAGCAGTTCTTC.

The CDR3 nucleotides read TGTGCCGCCCAGGGGTCGAGCACACCCCTCCACTTT. Translated, it gives CAAQGSSTPLHF. This chain uses TRBV6-5 with TRBJ1-6; the D gene is possibly TRBD1 (6 bases). Trimming cost V 11 bases and J 11 bases, with 16 bases left between them. CDR3 size: 12 residues. Looked up from germline, CDR1 is MNHEY and CDR2 is SVGAGI.

The chain joins TRBV5-4 to TRBJ1-6; D is possibly TRBD1 (6 bases). CDR1 is SGHNT, CDR2 YYREEE, per germline (reference sequence). The CDR3 length is 14 residues. The V gene lost 1 base and the J gene lost 6 bases, with 8 bases spanning the gap. This CDR3 reads CASSLHRANSPLHF. Here the CDR3 DNA reads TGTGCCAGCAGCTTGCACAGGGCTAATTCACCCCTCCACTTT.

This chain's CDR3 is CSVGGGGVTDTQYF. Written as DNA, the CDR3 is TGCAGCGTTGGGGGCGGGGGGGTCACAGATACGCAGTATTTT. The rearrangement joins TRBV29-1 to TRBJ2-3; 9 bases are shared with TRBD2. Germline CDR1 reads SQVTM; CDR2 reads ANQGSEA. This CDR3 is 14 amino acids long. J gave up 2 bases and V 4 bases, and 4 bases lay outside the gene matches.

The chain uses TRBV7-2 and TRBJ2-5, with 9 bases aligning to TRBD1. V gave up 5 bases and J gave up 5 bases; unmatched junction bases: 6. Germline-derived CDR1 and CDR2 are SGHTA and FQGNSA. This CDR3 has 14 residues. CDR3 in DNA: TGTGCCAGCAGCCAACAGGGGGCGCGGGAGACCCAGTACTTC. Its protein product is CASSQQGARETQYF.

The chain recombines TRBV6-1 with TRBJ2-2, with 7 bases aligning to TRBD1. CDR3 length: 13 residues. The V segment lost 8 bases and the J segment 1 base; nucleotides outside the gene matches: 1. Germline V CDR1 and CDR2: MNHNS, SASEGT. The CDR3 region is CASGTVNTGELFF. The CDR3 DNA is TGTGCCAGCGGGACAGTGAACACCGGGGAGCTGTTTTTT.

J is TRBJ2-3 and V is TRBV6-1, with 7 bases lining up with TRBD2. The length of the CDR3 is 13 residues. The junction had 6 bases not matched to a gene; V was cut back by 7 bases and J by 5 bases. Germline assignment: CDR1 MNHNS and CDR2 SASEGT. The CDR3 coding sequence is TGTGCCAGCAACCTAGCGGCGGGAGATACGCAGTATTTT. As protein: CASNLAAGDTQYF.

This rearrangement joins TRBV5-8 to TRBJ2-3; D remains unclear. CDR3 size: 14 residues. CDR1 and CDR2 (germline): SGHTS, YDEGEE. Trimming stripped 0 bases from V and 0 bases from J, with 5 bases between. The CDR3, as DNA: TGTGCCAGCAGCTTGGTCAGGAGCACAGATACGCAGTATTTT. Its protein is CASSLVRSTDTQYF.

The chain links TRBV11-3 to TRBJ2-7; D gene uncertain. The CDR3 length is 14 residues. CDR1 is SGHNT and CDR2 is YENEEA in the germline V gene. Trimming stripped 0 bases from V and 1 base from J, with 7 bases between. The CDR3 DNA reads TGTGCCAGCAGCTTAGATTCGGTTTCCTACGAGCAGTACTTC. Translation gives CASSLDSVSYEQYF.

This clone has at least ten counts. The V and J genes are TRBV27 and TRBJ1-5, with D perhaps matching TRBD1 (6 bases). The CDR3 loop spans 13 amino acids. Germline values: CDR1 MNHEY, CDR2 SMNVEV (reference sequence). V lost 8 bases and J 5 bases, leaving 13 bases between the germline ends. The CDR3 sequence is CASSKGVDQPQHF. The DNA for the CDR3 is TGTGCCAGCTCCAAGGGGGTGGATCAGCCCCAGCATTTT.

The chain's CDR3 is CASSEVFYEQYF. CDR3 in DNA: TGTGCCAGCAGTGAAGTCTTCTACGAGCAGTACTTC. This chain connects TRBV2 to TRBJ2-7; D call uncertain. The V gene lost 1 base and the J gene lost 3 bases, with 4 bases spanning the gap. CDR1 is SNHLY, CDR2 FYNNEI, per germline. There are 12 residues in the CDR3.

The CDR3 region has the DNA TGTGCCAGCTCACCGCCCAGGGGAGAGCAGTACTTC. It codes for CASSPPRGEQYF. This chain joins TRBV18 and TRBJ2-7; D may be TRBD1 (6 bases). Trimming took 3 bases from V and 7 from J, leaving 10 bases between them. The CDR3 extends over 12 amino acids. Germline V gives CDR1 KGHSH, CDR2 LQKENI.

The V and J genes are TRBV5-1 and TRBJ2-3; 8 bases map to TRBD1. Trimming at V came to 0 bases and at J to 1 base, leaving 4 bases not matched to a gene. Per the germline V gene, CDR1 is SGHRS and CDR2 is YFSETQ. This CDR3 is built from 16 residues. The CDR3 protein is CASSLGQTGGTDTQYF. The CDR3 DNA is TGCGCCAGCAGCTTGGGACAGACAGGGGGCACAGATACGCAGTATTTT.